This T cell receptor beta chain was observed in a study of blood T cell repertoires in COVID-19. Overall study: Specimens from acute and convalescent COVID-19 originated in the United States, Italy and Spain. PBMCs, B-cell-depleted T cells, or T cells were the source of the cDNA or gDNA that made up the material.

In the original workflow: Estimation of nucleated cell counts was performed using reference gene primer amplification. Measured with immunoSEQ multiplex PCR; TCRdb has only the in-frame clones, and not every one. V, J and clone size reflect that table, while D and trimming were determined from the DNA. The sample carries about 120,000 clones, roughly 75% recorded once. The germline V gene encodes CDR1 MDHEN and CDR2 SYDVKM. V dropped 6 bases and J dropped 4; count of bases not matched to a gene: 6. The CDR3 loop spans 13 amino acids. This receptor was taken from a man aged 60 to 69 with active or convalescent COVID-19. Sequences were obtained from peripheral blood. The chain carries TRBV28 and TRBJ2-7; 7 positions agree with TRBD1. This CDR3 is CASRPGQAYEQYF. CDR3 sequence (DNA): TGTGCCAGCAGACCCGGACAGGCGTACGAGCAGTACTTC.